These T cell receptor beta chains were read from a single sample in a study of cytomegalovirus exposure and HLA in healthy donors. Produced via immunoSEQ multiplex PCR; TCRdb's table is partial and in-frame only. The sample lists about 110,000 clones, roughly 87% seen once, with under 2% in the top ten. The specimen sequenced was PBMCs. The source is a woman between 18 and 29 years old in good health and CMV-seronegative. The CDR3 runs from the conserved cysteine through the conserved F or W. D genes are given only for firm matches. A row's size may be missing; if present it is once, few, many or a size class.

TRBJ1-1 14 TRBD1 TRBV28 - CASSLDRGRTEAFF TGTGCCAGCAGTTTAGACAGGGGGAGAACTGAAGCTTTCTTT
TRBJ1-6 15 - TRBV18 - CASSPDTDRRSPLHF TGTGCCAGCTCACCAGATACAGACAGGCGTTCACCCCTCCACTTT
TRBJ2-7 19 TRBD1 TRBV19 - CASSTTLTRDRVSEDEQYF TGTGCCAGTAGTACGACCCTAACCCGGGACAGGGTTTCCGAGGACGAGCAGTACTTC
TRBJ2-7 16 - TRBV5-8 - CASSSPPGLSSYEQYF TGTGCCAGCAGCTCGCCCCCGGGACTGAGCTCCTACGAGCAGTACTTC
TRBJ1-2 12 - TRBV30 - CAWSIPLGGYTF TGTGCCTGGAGTATCCCCCTCGGTGGCTACACCTTC
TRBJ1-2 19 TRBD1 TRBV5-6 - CASSTDYRGRLGTNYGYTF TGTGCCAGCAGCACAGATTACAGGGGGCGCTTGGGAACTAACTATGGCTACACCTTC
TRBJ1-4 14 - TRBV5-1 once CASSLGQFNEKLFF TGCGCCAGCAGCTTGGGCCAGTTCAATGAAAAACTGTTTTTT
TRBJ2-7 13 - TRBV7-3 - CASSLIPGDEQYF TGTGCCAGCAGCTTAATCCCAGGGGACGAGCAGTACTTC
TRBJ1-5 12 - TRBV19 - CASSPGGQPQHF TGTGCCAGTAGTCCCGGGGGACAGCCCCAGCATTTT
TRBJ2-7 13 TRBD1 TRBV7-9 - CASSSTGWYEQYF TGTGCCAGCAGCTCGACAGGGTGGTACGAGCAGTACTTC
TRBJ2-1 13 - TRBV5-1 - CASSWTFYNEQFF TGCGCCAGCAGCTGGACTTTCTACAATGAGCAGTTCTTC
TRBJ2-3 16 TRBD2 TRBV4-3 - CASSQEPSGVTDTQYF TGCGCCAGCAGCCAAGAGCCTAGCGGGGTCACAGATACGCAGTATTTT
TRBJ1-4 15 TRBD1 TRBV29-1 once CSVGDRLLINEKLFF TGCAGCGTTGGGGACAGACTGCTTATAAATGAAAAACTGTTTTTT
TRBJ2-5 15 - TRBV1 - CTSSQDGAGEETQYF TGCACCAGCAGCCAAGATGGAGCGGGGGAAGAGACCCAGTACTTC
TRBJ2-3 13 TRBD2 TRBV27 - CASKKRGDSAQYF TGTGCCAGCAAAAAGCGGGGAGACAGTGCGCAGTATTTT
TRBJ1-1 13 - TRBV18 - CASSPAENTEAFF TGTGCCAGCTCACCGGCAGAGAACACTGAAGCTTTCTTT
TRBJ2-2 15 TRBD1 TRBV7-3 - CASSPETGGTGELFF TGTGCCAGCAGCCCTGAGACAGGGGGCACCGGGGAGCTGTTTTTT
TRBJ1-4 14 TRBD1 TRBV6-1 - CASSGGQGALGLFF TGTGCCAGCAGTGGGGGACAGGGGGCACTGGGACTGTTTTTT
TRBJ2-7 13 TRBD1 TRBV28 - CALASTGTYEQYF TGTGCTTTAGCGTCGACAGGGACGTACGAGCAGTACTTC
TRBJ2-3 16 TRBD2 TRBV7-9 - CASSLISGGDTDTQYF TGTGCCAGCAGCTTGATTAGCGGGGGAGACACAGATACGCAGTATTTT
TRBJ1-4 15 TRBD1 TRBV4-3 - CASGGTGATNEKLFF TGCGCCAGCGGGGGGACAGGGGCAACTAATGAAAAACTGTTTTTT
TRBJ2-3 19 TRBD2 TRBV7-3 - CASSSDPGLAGASTDTQYF TGTGCCAGCAGCTCGGATCCGGGACTAGCGGGGGCCAGCACAGATACGCAGTATTTT
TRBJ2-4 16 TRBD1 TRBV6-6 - CASSNRQGAAKNIQYF TGTGCCAGCAGTAATCGACAGGGGGCGGCCAAAAACATTCAGTACTTC
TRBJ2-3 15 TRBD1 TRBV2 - CASKTGQGLGDTQYF TGTGCCAGCAAAACGGGACAGGGCTTGGGAGATACGCAGTATTTT
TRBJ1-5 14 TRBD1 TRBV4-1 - CASSPQGAGQPQHF TGCGCCAGCAGCCCCCAGGGGGCAGGTCAGCCCCAGCATTTT
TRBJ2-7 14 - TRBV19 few CASSIQGYSYEQYF TGTGCCAGTAGTATCCAGGGATACTCCTACGAGCAGTACTTC
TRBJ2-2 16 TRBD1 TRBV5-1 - CASSLGRGLNTGELFF TGCGCCAGCAGCTTGGGAAGGGGGCTGAACACCGGGGAGCTGTTTTTT
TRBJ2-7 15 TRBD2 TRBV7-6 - CASSLEASGSDEQYF TGTGCCAGCAGCTTAGAGGCTAGCGGGAGTGACGAGCAGTACTTC
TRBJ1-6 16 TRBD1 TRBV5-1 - CASSTGRTGLNSPLHF TGCGCCAGCAGCACGGGTAGGACAGGGCTGAATTCACCCCTCCACTTT
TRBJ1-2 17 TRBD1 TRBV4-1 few CASSQQQGMRTNYGYTF TGCGCCAGCAGCCAGCAACAGGGGATGAGGACTAACTATGGCTACACCTTC
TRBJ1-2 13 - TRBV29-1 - CSVRRETGGSYTF TGCAGCGTAAGGAGGGAGACCGGCGGGAGCTACACCTTC
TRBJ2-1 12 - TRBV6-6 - CASSTSDNEQFF TGTGCCAGCAGTACCTCGGACAATGAGCAGTTCTTC
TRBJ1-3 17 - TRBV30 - CAWSVDRYPSSGNTIYF TGTGCCTGGAGTGTAGATCGTTACCCGAGCTCTGGAAACACCATATATTTT
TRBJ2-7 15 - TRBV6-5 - CASSYSRSVSHEQYF TGTGCCAGCAGTTACTCTCGATCGGTGTCCCACGAGCAGTACTTC
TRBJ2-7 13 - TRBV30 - CAWMEGLGYEQYF TGTGCCTGGATGGAGGGTCTGGGATACGAGCAGTACTTC
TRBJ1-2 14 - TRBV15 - CATSRVTGNYGYTF TGTGCCACCAGCAGAGTAACAGGGAACTATGGCTACACCTTC
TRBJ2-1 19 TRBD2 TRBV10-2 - CASVGTSGRAPNAMNEQFF TGCGCCAGCGTAGGAACTAGCGGGAGGGCCCCCAATGCAATGAATGAGCAGTTCTTC
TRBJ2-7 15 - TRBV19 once CASSISSGSGYEQYF TGTGCCAGTAGTATAAGTTCGGGAAGCGGGTACGAGCAGTACTTC
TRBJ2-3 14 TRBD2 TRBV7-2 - CASSPQSGADTQYF TGTGCCAGCAGCCCCCAGAGCGGGGCAGATACGCAGTATTTT
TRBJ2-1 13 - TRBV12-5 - CASGGGGRNEQFF TGTGCTAGTGGTGGGGGGGGCCGGAATGAGCAGTTCTTC
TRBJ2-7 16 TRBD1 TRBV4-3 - CASSQAGQRGRHEQYF TGCGCCAGCAGCCAAGCGGGTCAGAGGGGGCGGCACGAGCAGTACTTC
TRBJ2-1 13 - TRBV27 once CASMRATYNEQFF TGTGCCAGCATGCGGGCAACCTACAATGAGCAGTTCTTC
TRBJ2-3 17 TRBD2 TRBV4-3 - CASSQDTAGGLLDTQYF TGCGCCAGCAGCCAAGATACGGCGGGGGGGCTATTAGATACGCAGTATTTT
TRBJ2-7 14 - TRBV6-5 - CASTSFQGNDEQYF TGTGCCAGCACCTCATTCCAGGGGAACGACGAGCAGTACTTC
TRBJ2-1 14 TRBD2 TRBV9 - CASSERLAADEQFF TGTGCCAGCAGCGAAAGACTAGCGGCCGATGAGCAGTTCTTC
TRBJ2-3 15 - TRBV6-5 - CASSSGTTSTDTQYF TGTGCCAGCAGTTCCGGGACAACTAGCACAGATACGCAGTATTTT
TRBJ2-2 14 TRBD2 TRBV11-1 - CASSLVAGSGELFF TGTGCCAGCAGCTTAGTAGCGGGATCCGGGGAGCTGTTTTTT
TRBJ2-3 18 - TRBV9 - CASSPRVGAEKITDTQYF TGTGCCAGCAGCCCCCGAGTTGGAGCGGAGAAAATCACAGATACGCAGTATTTT
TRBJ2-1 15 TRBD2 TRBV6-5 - CASRLTGTSPNEQFF TGTGCCAGCAGATTAACCGGGACTAGCCCCAATGAGCAGTTCTTC
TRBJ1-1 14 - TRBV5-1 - CASSLEAGNTEAFF TGCGCCAGCAGCTTGGAGGCGGGGAACACTGAAGCTTTCTTT
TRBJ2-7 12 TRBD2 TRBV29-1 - CSVKAGEPEQYF TGCAGCGTTAAAGCGGGAGAGCCCGAGCAGTACTTC
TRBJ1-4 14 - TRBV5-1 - CASSSGGTNEKLFF TGCGCCAGCAGTAGTGGAGGAACTAATGAAAAACTGTTTTTT
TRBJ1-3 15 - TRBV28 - CASSPNRGVGNTIYF TGTGCCAGCAGTCCAAATCGGGGGGTTGGGAACACCATATATTTT
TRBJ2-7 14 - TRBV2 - CASMSGFGTYEQYF TGTGCCAGCATGTCAGGGTTTGGGACCTACGAGCAGTACTTC
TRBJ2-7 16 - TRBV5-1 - CASSIPSGEGSYEQYF TGCGCCAGCAGCATACCGTCGGGGGAAGGTTCCTACGAGCAGTACTTC